Below are 32 T cell receptor beta chains sequenced from a single sample in a study of cytomegalovirus exposure and HLA in healthy donors. The protocol was immunoSEQ multiplex PCR, while the TCRdb copy is restricted to in-frame clones and leaves out a portion. The data contain 80,000 to 100,000 clones, more than 75% of them singletons. Sequencing used PBMCs. These receptors originate from a young man in good health and CMV-seropositive.

This clone was recorded once. The chain has TRBV5-1 and TRBJ1-2; TRBD1 matches 10 bases. The CDR3 is 15 amino acids. The V and J ends lost 4 bases and 5 bases, in that order; junction bases with no gene match: 8. Germline lookup yields CDR1 SGHRS and CDR2 YFSETQ. The CDR3 nucleotides are TGCGCCAGCAGCCGGGGACAGGGGAGGTTGTATGGCTACACCTTC. Its protein product is CASSRGQGRLYGYTF.

The chain joins TRBV5-1 to TRBJ2-7, with 8 bases matching TRBD1. The CDR3 totals 15 residues. Germline CDR1 and CDR2: SGHRS and YFSETQ. With 2 bases clipped from V and 2 bases from J, the junction kept 6 bases outside the gene matches. In DNA, the CDR3 is TGCGCCAGCAGCTTCACCGGGACAGGCACCTACGAGCAGTACTTC. It translates to CASSFTGTGTYEQYF.

The chain is built from TRBV2 and TRBJ1-4, with 7 bases matching TRBD1. The V and J ends lost 3 bases and 8 bases, in that order; junction bases with no gene match: 9. Germline CDR1 SNHLY, CDR2 FYNNEI. The CDR3 loop spans 15 amino acids. CDR3 DNA: TGTGCCAGCAGTGATCTCAGGGGGGAAGGCGAAAAACTGTTTTTT. This sequence encodes CASSDLRGEGEKLFF.

This clone has only a few counts. This chain connects TRBV19 to TRBJ2-2; D possibly corresponds to TRBD2 (6 bases). The CDR3 consists of 16 residues. Trimming left V 3 bases short and J 0 bases short, with 11 bases between. Germline CDR1 and CDR2: LNHDA and SQIVND (reference sequence). Here the CDR3 DNA reads TGTGCCAGTAGTATCATCGGCGGGACGAACACCGGGGAGCTGTTTTTT. Translating gives CASSIIGGTNTGELFF.

This clone was counted once. This chain joins TRBV27 and TRBJ2-3, with D possibly matching TRBD2 (6 bases). Looked up from germline, CDR1 is MNHEY and CDR2 is SMNVEV (reference sequence). V was cut by 2 bases and J by 1 base, with 22 bases left in between. The CDR3 is 19 amino acids. Here the CDR3 reads CASSLGVLVGRERTDTQYF. The CDR3 coding sequence is TGTGCCAGCAGTTTAGGGGTCCTCGTCGGGAGAGAACGCACAGATACGCAGTATTTT.

The CDR3: CASSLGRDRGEQYF. For the CDR3, the DNA is TGCGCCAGCAGCTTGGGGCGGGACAGGGGCGAGCAGTACTTC. The chain employs TRBV5-1 and TRBJ2-7; 10 bases match TRBD1. V lost 0 bases and J lost 6; bases outside the gene matches: 3. CDR1 SGHRS and CDR2 YFSETQ come from the germline V gene. This CDR3 is built from 14 residues.

The chain employs TRBV4-2 and TRBJ2-3, with 9 nucleotides matching TRBD2. The V segment lost 0 bases and the J segment 6 bases; nucleotides outside the gene matches: 10. CDR1 and CDR2 from the germline V gene are LGHNA and YNFKEQ. The CDR3 extends over 17 amino acids. The CDR3 nucleotides are TGTGCCAGCAGCCAAGATGTGGCGGGGGGGCCCTCGGATACGCAGTATTTT. Translating gives CASSQDVAGGPSDTQYF.

CDR3 DNA: TGTGCCAGCAGTGAACGTTGGGGACAGGGGAGAGGGGCTTTCTTT. Its protein product is CASSERWGQGRGAFF. The chain joins TRBV6-1 to TRBJ1-1; TRBD1 aligns across 10 bases. V lost 2 bases, J lost 11 bases, and 11 bases stayed unmatched. Germline CDR1 is MNHNS and CDR2 is SASEGT. This CDR3 spans 15 amino acids.

The chain joins TRBV5-5 to TRBJ1-4; TRBD1 aligns across 8 bases. CDR3 length: 15 residues. The V gene end was trimmed by 4 bases and the J gene end by 6 bases; junction bases not matched to a gene: 8. Germline CDR1 is SGHKS and CDR2 is YYEKEE (reference sequence). CDR3 sequence reads: CASSRRQGMDEKLFF. In DNA form, the CDR3 reads TGTGCCAGCAGCAGACGACAGGGGATGGATGAAAAACTGTTTTTT.

V gene TRBV4-3 combines with J gene TRBJ2-1; possible D gene TRBD1, 5 bases. The CDR3 contains 18 residues. Between the trimmed V and J ends, which lost 0 bases and 7 bases, there was a span of 22 bases. Germline CDR1 is LGHNA and CDR2 is YSLEER. The CDR3 here is CASSQESEQGGWNNEQFF. CDR3 DNA: TGCGCCAGCAGCCAAGAATCGGAGCAGGGCGGCTGGAATAATGAGCAGTTCTTC.

This clone was observed once. CDR3 sequence reads: CASSSGTTGELFF. In nucleotides, the CDR3 is TGCGCCAGCAGCTCAGGAACTACCGGGGAGCTGTTTTTT. The J gene is TRBJ2-2, the V gene TRBV5-1; unclear D gene. The CDR3 length is 13 residues. V lost 3 bases and J 5 bases, leaving 8 bases between the germline ends. Germline loops: CDR1 SGHRS, CDR2 YFSETQ.

In DNA form, the CDR3 reads TGTGCCAGCAGCTCACAGGCGAGCTCCTACAATGAGCAGTTCTTC. As protein: CASSSQASSYNEQFF. The V and J genes are TRBV7-3 and TRBJ2-1, with D possibly being TRBD1 (5 bases). V dropped 4 bases and J dropped 0 bases, with 10 bases sitting between them. The CDR3 sequence is 15 residues long. Germline-derived CDR1 and CDR2 are SGHTA and FQGTGA.

The chain couples TRBV5-1 to TRBJ2-1; perhaps TRBD2 as D (6 bases). Trimming removed 2 bases at V and 5 bases at J, with 14 bases between. The CDR3 extends over 15 amino acids. The germline V gene encodes CDR1 SGHRS and CDR2 YFSETQ. The CDR3 DNA is TGCGCCAGCAGCTTTCAACTAGCCATAAACAATGAGCAGTTCTTC. Its protein is CASSFQLAINNEQFF.

This chain uses TRBV9 with TRBJ2-5, with D possibly being TRBD1 (5 bases). The CDR3 runs 15 residues. V dropped 0 bases and J dropped 3 bases, with 12 bases sitting between them. Per germline, CDR1 SGDLS and CDR2 YYNGEE. The CDR3 sequence is CASSVEGDGKETQYF. The CDR3 region has the DNA TGTGCCAGCAGCGTAGAAGGGGATGGAAAAGAGACCCAGTACTTC.

This clone was observed once. This chain links TRBV5-6 with TRBJ2-3, with D perhaps matching TRBD1 (6 bases). V lost 4 bases to trimming and J lost 0 bases, with 12 bases between them. The CDR3 totals 15 residues. Germline-derived CDR1 and CDR2 are SGHDT and YYEEEE. CDR3 sequence (DNA): TGTGCCAGCAGCCACGGACAGATTAGCACAGATACGCAGTATTTT. The encoded protein is CASSHGQISTDTQYF.

In this sample, this clone turned up a few times. This chain uses TRBV19 with TRBJ2-1; 11 positions agree with TRBD2. The V gene end was trimmed by 6 bases and the J gene end by 7 bases; junction bases not matched to a gene: 8. Germline-derived CDR1 and CDR2 are LNHDA and SQIVND (reference sequence). This CDR3 has 15 residues. The DNA for the CDR3 is TGTGCCAGTAGGATGACTAGCGGGGCCTTTAATGAGCAGTTCTTC. The encoded protein is CASRMTSGAFNEQFF.

The CDR3 DNA sequence: TGTGCCAGCAGGTCGGGACTAGCCTACAATGAGCAGTTCTTC. This gives the protein CASRSGLAYNEQFF. V usage is TRBV6-6 and J usage is TRBJ2-1, with TRBD2 identical over 8 bases. J lost 2 bases, V lost 6 bases, and 3 bases had no gene match. Germline V CDR1 and CDR2: MNHNY, SVGAGI (reference sequence). The CDR3 runs 14 residues.

This chain links TRBV15 with TRBJ1-6; D perhaps matches TRBD1 (5 bases). The germline CDR1 and CDR2 sequences are LNHNV and YYDKDF (reference sequence). This CDR3 is built from 17 residues. Trimming shortened V by 3 bases and J by 6 bases, and 18 bases separated the two germline ends. The CDR3 spells CATSRGLQGILNSPLHF. CDR3 DNA sequence: TGTGCCACCAGCAGGGGACTCCAGGGAATTCTTAATTCACCCCTCCACTTT.

This chain uses TRBV5-4 with TRBJ2-1; TRBD2 aligns across 13 bases. The CDR3 runs to 15 residues. Germline trimming cut 6 bases from V and 8 bases from J; bases unmatched to any gene: 8. CDR1 and CDR2 (germline): SGHNT, YYREEE (reference sequence). The CDR3 spells CASTTGLAGSYEQFF. The CDR3 bases are TGTGCCAGCACTACGGGACTAGCGGGATCCTATGAGCAGTTCTTC.

V and J are TRBV6-5 and TRBJ2-1; 8 bases are a match to TRBD2. The V segment lost 2 bases and the J segment 13 bases; nucleotides outside the gene matches: 7. CDR3 size: 13 residues. CDR1 MNHEY and CDR2 SVGAGI come from the germline V gene. The CDR3 nucleotides are TGTGCCAGCAGTTACCCCGGGACTAGGGTACAGTTCTTC. Amino acid sequence: CASSYPGTRVQFF.

V gene TRBV27 combines with J gene TRBJ2-5; possible D gene TRBD1, 5 bases. CDR1 is MNHEY, CDR2 SMNVEV, per germline (reference sequence). The CDR3 covers 14 residues. Deletions cut 4 bases from V and 0 bases from J, with 9 bases between. The CDR3 loop is CASSYQGDQETQYF. For the CDR3, the DNA is TGTGCCAGCAGTTATCAGGGCGACCAAGAGACCCAGTACTTC.

The J gene is TRBJ2-4, the V gene TRBV7-9; D unclear. V dropped 1 base and J dropped 0 bases, with 4 bases sitting between them. Germline-derived CDR1 and CDR2 are SEHNR and FQNEAQ (reference sequence). The CDR3 has 14 residues. The CDR3 DNA sequence: TGTGCCAGCAGCTTAGTCCTAGCCAAAAACATTCAGTACTTC. Protein product: CASSLVLAKNIQYF.

The gene calls are TRBV6-5 and TRBJ1-1, with D maybe TRBD1 (5 bases). Germline V gene data show CDR1 as MNHEY and CDR2 as SVGAGI. Trimming pared 4 bases from V and 0 bases from J, leaving 15 bases between. The CDR3 extends over 16 amino acids. The CDR3 loop is CASSSRGVSMNTEAFF. CDR3 nucleotides: TGTGCCAGCAGTTCCCGGGGGGTTTCGATGAACACTGAAGCTTTCTTT.

This chain connects TRBV4-3 to TRBJ2-7; weak D call: TRBD1 (8 bases). The V gene lost 4 bases and the J gene lost 5 bases, with 15 bases spanning the gap. There are 14 residues in the CDR3. The V gene's germline CDR1 is LGHNA and CDR2 YSLEER. CDR3 protein: CASSRTGGVDEQYF. The CDR3 nucleotides read TGCGCCAGCAGCCGAACAGGGGGGGTCGACGAGCAGTACTTC.

This clone was detected only a few times. V is TRBV7-2 and J is TRBJ2-5; possibly TRBD2 for D (5 bases). Germline CDR1 SGHTA, CDR2 FQGNSA. V gave up 1 base and J gave up 4 bases, with 13 bases separating them. This CDR3 has 15 residues. CDR3 coding DNA: TGTGCCAGCAGCTTAGAAAGGCGGGCGCTAGAGACCCAGTACTTC. This sequence encodes CASSLERRALETQYF.

The rearrangement joins TRBV16 to TRBJ2-7, with D possibly being TRBD1 (6 bases). In germline, CDR1 is KGHSY, CDR2 FQNENV. The CDR3 has 12 residues. V lost 4 bases and J 4 bases, leaving 8 bases between the germline ends. CDR3 in amino acids: CASSPQGYEQYF. The DNA for the CDR3 is TGTGCCAGCAGCCCGCAGGGGTACGAGCAGTACTTC.

V is TRBV4-3 and J is TRBJ2-1; D gene uncertain. The V end lost 5 bases, the J end lost 4 bases, and 12 bases lay between the germline ends. CDR3 length: 14 residues. In germline, CDR1 is LGHNA, CDR2 YSLEER. CDR3 nucleotides: TGCGCCAGCAGCAAGTTGGCACAATACAATGAGCAGTTCTTC. Translation: CASSKLAQYNEQFF.

CDR3 protein: CASSPGHLINSPLHF. The CDR3 DNA is TGTGCCAGCAGCCCGGGACACCTTATTAATTCACCCCTCCACTTT. This chain connects TRBV7-9 to TRBJ1-6; D possibly corresponds to TRBD1 (6 bases). Trimming took off 5 bases at V and 6 bases at J, with 14 bases between the two ends. The germline V gene encodes CDR1 SEHNR and CDR2 FQNEAQ (reference sequence). This CDR3 is built from 15 residues.

The CDR3 reads CASSPRQGEDGYTF. The CDR3 region has the DNA TGTGCCAGCTCACCCCGACAAGGGGAGGATGGCTACACCTTC. This rearrangement joins TRBV18 to TRBJ1-2; D is possibly TRBD1 (5 bases). Germline lookup yields CDR1 KGHSH and CDR2 LQKENI. V was clipped by 3 bases and J by 6 bases, with 14 bases between them. The CDR3 is 14 residues long.

V usage is TRBV19 and J usage is TRBJ2-1, with 9 bases fitting TRBD2. Per germline, CDR1 LNHDA and CDR2 SQIVND (reference sequence). After removal of 3 bases from V and 5 bases from J, the junction contained 11 bases not matched to a gene. CDR3 length: 17 amino acids. The DNA for the CDR3 is TGTGCCAGTAGTATCGTGCTCTGGGCGGGGGGGAACAATGAGCAGTTCTTC. It encodes CASSIVLWAGGNNEQFF.

The rearrangement links TRBV7-9 to TRBJ1-1; 7 nucleotides align to TRBD1. The CDR3 extends over 13 amino acids. With V trimmed by 5 bases and J by 3 bases, 3 bases remained unmatched. Germline CDR1 SEHNR, CDR2 FQNEAQ (reference sequence). The CDR3 sequence: CASSADRDTEAFF. In DNA form, the CDR3 reads TGTGCCAGCAGCGCAGACAGGGACACTGAAGCTTTCTTT. Together with reference TRBV7-9 and TRBJ1-1, the CDR3 gives the full variable domain: DTGVSQNPRHKITKRGQNVTFRCDPISEHNRLYWYRQTLGQGPEFLTYFQNEAQLEKSRLLSDRFSAERPKGSFSTLEIQRTEQGDSAMYLCASSADRDTEAFFGQGTRLTVV.

J is TRBJ1-2 and V is TRBV5-6; perhaps TRBD1 as D (6 bases). The CDR3 has 14 residues. The V gene lost 4 bases and the J gene lost 8 bases, with 18 bases spanning the gap. Per the germline V gene, CDR1 is SGHDT and CDR2 is YYEEEE. Written as DNA, the CDR3 is TGTGCCAGCAGCCCACCCTCGGACAGTTTAGGCTACACCTTC. Its translation: CASSPPSDSLGYTF.